Presented here are 10 T cell receptor beta chains from one specimen sequenced in a study of cytomegalovirus exposure and HLA in healthy donors. The PCR contained 60 Vbeta and 13 Jbeta primers. This table comes from immunoSEQ multiplex PCR, and its TCRdb copy is limited to in-frame clones, with some not included. The table lists 140,000 to 150,000 clones, roughly 77% of them singletons. Sequenced sample: PBMCs. These receptors were taken from a male donor in good health and CMV-seronegative.

The chain is built from TRBV25-1 and TRBJ2-7; a weak D match, TRBD1 (6 bases). V was clipped by 7 bases and J by 6 bases, with 22 bases between them. The CDR3 consists of 15 residues. The germline V gene has CDR1 MGHDK and CDR2 SYGVNS. CDR3 sequence: CASTRRGLGVGEQYF. The CDR3 DNA follows: TGTGCCAGCACCCGAAGGGGGTTAGGGGTAGGCGAGCAGTACTTC.

This chain connects TRBV4-1 to TRBJ1-2, with 7 bases lining up with TRBD1. V lost 4 bases and J lost 8; bases outside the gene matches: 10. This CDR3 contains 14 residues. Germline V CDR1 and CDR2: MGHRA, YSYEKL. The CDR3, as DNA: TGCGCCAGCAGCCTTTTGAAGGGGGCGCGAGGCTACACCTTC. This translates into CASSLLKGARGYTF.

J is TRBJ1-1 and V is TRBV25-1; no firm D call. The germline V and J ends were trimmed by 1 base and 0 bases, with 6 bases remaining between them. CDR3 length: 14 residues. Germline values: CDR1 MGHDK, CDR2 SYGVNS. The CDR3 spells CASSESGMNTEAFF. The DNA of the CDR3 is TGTGCCAGCAGTGAATCGGGGATGAACACTGAAGCTTTCTTT. Variable domain in full (rest from reference TRBV25-1 and TRBJ1-1): EADIYQTPRYLVIGTGKKITLECSQTMGHDKMYWYQQDPGMELHLIHYSYGVNSTEKGDLSSESTVSRIRTEHFPLTLESARPSHTSQYLCASSESGMNTEAFFGQGTRLTVV.

This clone was detected once. The chain carries TRBV19 and TRBJ1-1; TRBD1 agrees at 9 bases. Germline trimming cut 10 bases from V and 11 bases from J; bases unmatched to any gene: 5. Germline loops: CDR1 LNHDA, CDR2 SQIVND (reference sequence). The CDR3 loop spans 10 amino acids. CDR3 protein: CATDRGVAFF. The CDR3 nucleotides are TGTGCCACAGACAGGGGGGTGGCTTTCTTT.

The chain links TRBV2 to TRBJ2-1; 8 bases line up with TRBD2. This CDR3 contains 15 residues. The V segment lost 7 bases and the J segment 8 bases; nucleotides outside the gene matches: 13. Germline V gives CDR1 SNHLY, CDR2 FYNNEI. The CDR3 bases are TGTGCCAGCAAAACGGGGGGGGCCCCCTGGGATGAGCAGTTCTTC. Translation: CASKTGGAPWDEQFF.

CDR3 in DNA: TGTGCCAGCAGCGCTGGACTAGCGGGATTGGAAGAGACCCAGTACTTC. It translates to CASSAGLAGLEETQYF. The rearrangement links TRBV13 to TRBJ2-5; 12 bases align to TRBD2. The germline V gene has CDR1 PRHDT and CDR2 FYEKMQ (reference sequence). V trimming: 5 bases; J trimming: 3 bases; junction bases outside the gene matches: 7. CDR3 length equals 16 residues.

The V call is TRBV7-9, the J call TRBJ1-2; a possible D gene is TRBD1 (5 bases). V was pared by 1 base and J by 4 bases, with 10 bases between. Germline CDR1 reads SEHNR; CDR2 reads FQNEAQ (reference sequence). The CDR3 is 14 residues long. CDR3 loop: CASSLGTTAYGYTF. DNA of the CDR3: TGTGCCAGCAGCTTAGGAACGACAGCCTATGGCTACACCTTC. The whole variable domain, filled in from reference TRBV7-9 and TRBJ1-2, reads DTGVSQNPRHKITKRGQNVTFRCDPISEHNRLYWYRQTLGQGPEFLTYFQNEAQLEKSRLLSDRFSAERPKGSFSTLEIQRTEQGDSAMYLCASSLGTTAYGYTFGSGTRLTVV.

The genes are TRBV27 and TRBJ2-4; D is perhaps TRBD2 (5 bases). The germline V gene encodes CDR1 MNHEY and CDR2 SMNVEV (reference sequence). The CDR3 loop spans 13 amino acids. The germline V and J ends were trimmed by 5 bases and 6 bases, with 11 bases remaining between them. The CDR3 DNA reads TGTGCCAGCAGTCGGGGATCAGCAAACATTCAGTACTTC. Translation gives CASSRGSANIQYF.

The rearrangement uses TRBV14 and TRBJ1-4, with TRBD1 matching 8 bases. The CDR3 spans 17 residues. V lost 2 bases to trimming and J lost 5 bases; unmatched junction nucleotides: 10. Germline V lookup: CDR1 SGHDN, CDR2 FVKESK. The CDR3 coding sequence is TGTGCCAGCAGCCAAAGACTTGGACAGGGAAAAAATGAAAAACTGTTTTTT. Protein product: CASSQRLGQGKNEKLFF.

This sequence joins TRBV7-2 and TRBJ2-1; D possibly corresponds to TRBD1 (5 bases). This CDR3 region has 16 residues. V shed 2 bases and J shed 8 bases, with 19 bases lying between them. CDR1 is SGHTA, CDR2 FQGNSA, per germline. As DNA, the CDR3 is TGTGCCAGCAGCTTAACTTCCTTGTCAGGGTGGGATGAGCAGTTCTTC. Protein product: CASSLTSLSGWDEQFF.